These 25 T cell receptor beta chains came from one sample sequenced in a study of CXCR3-negative and CXCR3-positive naive CD8 T cells. In preparing the TRB cDNA libraries, 5' RACE with UMI labels was used. TCRdb re-called the 5' RACE reads and shows each CDR3 protein once, DNA omitted. The sample has 45,000 to 60,000 distinct CDR3 sequences, and its top ten clones hold approximately 0.43%. The sample taken for sequencing was naive CXCR3- CD8+ T cells from blood. The subset is: CD45RO-CCR7+CD27+CD95- naive CD8+ T cells lacking CXCR3 (TNR3-). Receptors originate from a human donor in good health. Some clones in this sample may be carry-over from other donors' samples.

The CDR3 loop reads CASSSGQEQFF. The rearrangement joins TRBV7-3 to TRBJ2-1. Germline CDR1 SGHTA, CDR2 FQGTGA. CDR3 size: 11 residues. The full variable domain, in which reference TRBV7-3 and TRBJ2-1 provide the parts outside the CDR3, is GAGVSQTPSNKVTEKGKYVELRCDPISGHTALYWYRQSLGQGPEFLIYFQGTGAADDSGLPNDRFFAVRPEGSVSTLKIQRTERGDSAVYLCASSSGQEQFFGPGTRLTVL.

The chain joins TRBV5-6 to TRBJ2-3. The CDR3 spans 15 residues. The germline V gene has CDR1 SGHDT and CDR2 YYEEEE. The CDR3 is CASSLRTSSTDTQYF.

The gene calls are TRBV20-1 and TRBJ2-1; the TCRdb D gene call, TRBD1, has no DNA to confirm it. CDR3 size: 14 residues. Looked up from germline, CDR1 is DFQATT and CDR2 is SNEGSKA (reference sequence). The CDR3 loop reads CSARAAGEIDEQFF.

The V call is TRBV28, the J call TRBJ2-7; checking the TCRdb D call of TRBD1 is not possible without DNA. Germline V gene sequence: CDR1 MDHEN, CDR2 SYDVKM. The CDR3 consists of 16 residues. This chain's CDR3 is CASSFDGLGVPYEQYF. The complete variable domain, with remaining parts taken from reference TRBV28 and TRBJ2-7, reads DVKVTQSSRYLVKRTGEKVFLECVQDMDHENMFWYRQDPGLGLRLIYFSYDVKMKEKGDIPEGYSVSREKKERFSLILESASTNQTSMYLCASSFDGLGVPYEQYFGPGTRLTVT.

V usage is TRBV28 and J usage is TRBJ1-1; TCRdb designates TRBD1, a call that cannot be tested without DNA. There are 14 residues in the CDR3. The germline CDR1 and CDR2 sequences are MDHEN and SYDVKM. This CDR3 reads CASSLLGQYTEAFF.

This rearrangement joins TRBV29-1 to TRBJ2-7. There are 12 residues in the CDR3. Germline V gene data show CDR1 as SQVTM and CDR2 as ANQGSEA. CDR3 region: CSVESSAYEQYF.

The J gene is TRBJ2-3, the V gene TRBV7-2; TCRdb names TRBD1, which stays unverified in the absence of DNA. Germline CDR1 is SGHTA and CDR2 is FQGNSA. CDR3 length equals 16 residues. The CDR3 region is CASRQTGVRDTDTQYF.

This chain links TRBV5-1 with TRBJ2-7; TCRdb's D call of TRBD2 is untestable without DNA. Germline V CDR1 and CDR2: SGHRS, YFSETQ. This CDR3 has 16 amino acids. This CDR3 reads CASSFGGEGSSYEQYF.

CDR3 region: CASSELLQETQYF. V is TRBV7-9 and J is TRBJ2-5. This CDR3 contains 13 residues. From germline, CDR1 is SEHNR and CDR2 FQNEAQ (reference sequence).

The chain carries TRBV5-1 and TRBJ1-5. Per the germline V gene, CDR1 is SGHRS and CDR2 is YFSETQ. The CDR3 consists of 14 residues. CDR3 residues: CASRSGLSDQPQHF.

The genes are TRBV7-8 and TRBJ1-2; no DNA is available, so the TRBD1 call from TCRdb remains unchecked. Germline V gene sequence: CDR1 SGHVS, CDR2 FQNEAQ. The CDR3 contains 15 residues. CDR3 sequence: CASSLINLGGYGYTF.

The chain has TRBV5-1 and TRBJ2-5; TCRdb names TRBD2, which stays unverified in the absence of DNA. In germline, CDR1 is SGHRS, CDR2 YFSETQ. The length of the CDR3 is 17 residues. The CDR3 region is CASSFGLAGGLWETQYF.

The chain uses TRBV7-2 and TRBJ1-2; TCRdb's assignment of TRBD1 cannot be checked, as there is no DNA. Germline V gene sequence: CDR1 SGHTA, CDR2 FQGNSA. The CDR3 has 16 residues. The CDR3 sequence: CASSPSRPGGDYGYTF.

This chain's CDR3 is CASSKAGVDIYEQYF. The V and J genes are TRBV21-1 and TRBJ2-7; TCRdb's D call, TRBD1, is unchecked because there is no DNA. TRBV21-1 is recorded as a pseudogene. The length of the CDR3 is 15 residues.

The chain uses TRBV28 and TRBJ2-4; TCRdb returns TRBD1, unconfirmable since there is no DNA. CDR3 length: 13 residues. In germline, CDR1 is MDHEN, CDR2 SYDVKM. The chain's CDR3 is CASRWGRGGAGDF.

CDR3 loop: CASSPRDSLFYEQYF. The gene calls are TRBV7-9 and TRBJ2-7; checking the TCRdb D call of TRBD1 is not possible without DNA. The germline CDR1 and CDR2 sequences are SEHNR and FQNEAQ (reference sequence). The CDR3 extends over 15 amino acids. The whole variable domain, filled in from reference TRBV7-9 and TRBJ2-7, reads DTGVSQNPRHKITKRGQNVTFRCDPISEHNRLYWYRQTLGQGPEFLTYFQNEAQLEKSRLLSDRFSAERPKGSFSTLEIQRTEQGDSAMYLCASSPRDSLFYEQYFGPGTRLTVT.

This sequence joins TRBV7-9 and TRBJ2-3; as DNA is missing, the TRBD1 call by TCRdb cannot be tested. The CDR3 has 18 amino acids. The V gene's germline CDR1 is SEHNR and CDR2 FQNEAQ (reference sequence). The CDR3 spells CASNGNPRTAESTDTQYF.

This chain uses TRBV29-1 with TRBJ2-7; TCRdb proposes TRBD1, but this gene call is untestable without DNA. Germline V gene lookup returns CDR1 SQVTM and CDR2 ANQGSEA. The CDR3 runs 15 residues. This chain's CDR3 is CSVEDSRTGPLERYF.

The chain links TRBV7-6 to TRBJ2-5. CDR3 length equals 14 residues. Germline V gene lookup returns CDR1 SGHVS and CDR2 FNYEAQ. CDR3 protein: CASSLRRGEETQYF.

This chain connects TRBV14 to TRBJ2-5; TCRdb designates TRBD2, a call that cannot be tested without DNA. The CDR3 totals 16 residues. Germline loops: CDR1 SGHDN, CDR2 FVKESK. CDR3 region: CASSHFERGNQETQYF. The full variable domain, rest sourced from reference TRBV14 and TRBJ2-5, is EAGVTQFPSHSVIEKGQTVTLRCDPISGHDNLYWYRRVMGKEIKFLLHFVKESKQDESGMPNNRFLAERTGGTYSTLKVQPAELEDSGVYFCASSHFERGNQETQYFGPGTRLLVL.

The chain is built from TRBV12-3 or TRBV12-4 and TRBJ1-2. This CDR3 has 16 amino acids. The CDR3 spells CASSFLLAGIINGYTF.

This chain uses TRBV6-4 with TRBJ2-1; TCRdb reports TRBD2, a call that lacks DNA to check it against. The V gene's germline CDR1 is MRHNA and CDR2 SNTAGT. The CDR3 is 16 residues long. The CDR3 sequence is CASSDSASGGANEQFF.

This sequence joins TRBV7-2 and TRBJ2-1; TCRdb names TRBD1, which stays unverified in the absence of DNA. There are 17 residues in the CDR3. Looked up from germline, CDR1 is SGHTA and CDR2 is FQGNSA. This chain's CDR3 is CASSSRGPTRSYNEQFF. The full variable domain, with the rest looked up from reference TRBV7-2 and TRBJ2-1, is GAGVSQSPSNKVTEKGKDVELRCDPISGHTALYWYRQSLGQGLEFLIYFQGNSAPDKSGLPSDRFSAERTGGSVSTLTIQRTQQEDSAVYLCASSSRGPTRSYNEQFFGPGTRLTVL.

V gene TRBV5-1 combines with J gene TRBJ1-6. This CDR3 is 16 amino acids long. CDR1 is SGHRS, CDR2 YFSETQ, per germline. The CDR3 sequence: CASSLDRASYNSPLHF.

The rearrangement uses TRBV5-5 and TRBJ1-1. The CDR3 runs to 14 residues. Germline V gene data show CDR1 as SGHKS and CDR2 as YYEKEE (reference sequence). The CDR3 region is CASRGGDVELEAFF.